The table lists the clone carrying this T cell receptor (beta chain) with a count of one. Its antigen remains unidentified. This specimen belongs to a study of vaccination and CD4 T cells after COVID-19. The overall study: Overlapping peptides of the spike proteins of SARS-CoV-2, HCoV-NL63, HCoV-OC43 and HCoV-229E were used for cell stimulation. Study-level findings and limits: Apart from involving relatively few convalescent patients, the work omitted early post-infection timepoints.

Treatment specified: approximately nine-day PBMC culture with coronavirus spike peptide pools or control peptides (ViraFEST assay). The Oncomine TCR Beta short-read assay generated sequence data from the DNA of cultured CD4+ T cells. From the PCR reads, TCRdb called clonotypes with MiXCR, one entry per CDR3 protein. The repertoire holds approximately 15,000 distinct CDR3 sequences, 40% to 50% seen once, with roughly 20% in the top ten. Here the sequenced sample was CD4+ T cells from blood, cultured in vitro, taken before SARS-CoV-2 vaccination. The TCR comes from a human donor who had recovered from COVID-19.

The CDR3 nucleotides are TGTGCCAGCAGTGTTCTAGCGGGAGGGAACAATGAGCAGTTCTTC. This translates into CASSVLAGGNNEQFF. The V and J genes are TRBV6-4 and TRBJ2-1; 12 positions agree with TRBD2. CDR1 is MRHNA, CDR2 SNTAGT, per germline. The J segment lost 5 bases and the V segment lost 4 bases, leaving 3 bases of the junction unmatched. The CDR3 runs to 15 residues.